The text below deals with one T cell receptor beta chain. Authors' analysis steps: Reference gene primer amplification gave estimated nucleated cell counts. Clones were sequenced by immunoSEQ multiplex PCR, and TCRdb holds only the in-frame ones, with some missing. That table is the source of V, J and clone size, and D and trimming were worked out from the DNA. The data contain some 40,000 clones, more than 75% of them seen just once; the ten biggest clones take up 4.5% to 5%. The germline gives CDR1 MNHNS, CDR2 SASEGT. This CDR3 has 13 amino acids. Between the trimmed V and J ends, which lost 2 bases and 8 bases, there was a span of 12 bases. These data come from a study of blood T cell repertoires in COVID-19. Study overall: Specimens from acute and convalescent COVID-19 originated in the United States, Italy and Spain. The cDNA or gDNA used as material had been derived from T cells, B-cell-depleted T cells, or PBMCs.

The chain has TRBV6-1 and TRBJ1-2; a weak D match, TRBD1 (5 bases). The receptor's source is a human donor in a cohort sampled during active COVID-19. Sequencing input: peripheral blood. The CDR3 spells CASSEYNRSGYTF. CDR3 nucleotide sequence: TGTGCCAGCAGTGAATATAACAGGAGCGGCTACACCTTC.